Shown below are 31 T cell receptor beta chains from a single sample sequenced in a study of response to subunit inactivated influenza vaccine. TCRdb reanalysed the RT-PCR reads using MiXCR and keeps one entry per CDR3 protein. The sample holds some 500,000 distinct CDR3 sequences, 16% seen once. This specimen consisted of CD4+ T cells sorted from PBMCs, obtained roughly 24 months after vaccination. These receptors were collected from a man aged 50 to 69 who received an inactivated influenza vaccine.

V usage is TRBV5-1 and J usage is TRBJ2-4; D is unresolved. V was shortened by 0 bases and J by 2 bases, with 6 bases between the two germline ends. Germline CDR1 and CDR2: SGHRS and YFSETQ. CDR3 length: 14 residues. The CDR3 region is CASSLGSSKNIQYF. The CDR3 bases are TGCGCCAGCAGCTTGGGCAGCTCCAAAAACATTCAGTACTTC.

This clonotype was seen many times. V is TRBV7-2 and J is TRBJ2-2; D is uncertain. V dropped 6 bases and J dropped 1 base, with 9 bases sitting between them. CDR3 length equals 14 residues. The V gene's germline CDR1 is SGHTA and CDR2 FQGNSA. This CDR3 is CASSFSGNTGELFF. The DNA of the CDR3 is TGTGCCAGCAGTTTTTCGGGGAACACCGGGGAGCTGTTTTTT.

The chain links TRBV7-3 to TRBJ2-7, with 7 bases matching TRBD2. V was clipped by 1 base and J by 6 bases; unmatched bases: 12. Germline values: CDR1 SGHTA, CDR2 FQGTGA. This CDR3 contains 16 residues. Here the CDR3 reads CASSLNGSGGSAEQYF. CDR3 sequence (DNA): TGTGCCAGCAGCTTAAATGGTAGCGGCGGGAGCGCCGAGCAGTACTTC.

V and J are TRBV7-2 and TRBJ2-7; 7 nucleotides line up with TRBD2. The CDR3 consists of 15 residues. Germline values: CDR1 SGHTA, CDR2 FQGNSA. J was trimmed by 3 bases and V by 0 bases; bases with no gene match: 5. Here the CDR3 reads CASSLASSGYYEQYF. In DNA form, the CDR3 reads TGTGCCAGCAGCTTAGCTTCTAGCGGATACTACGAGCAGTACTTC.

The table lists this clonotype with a few counts. This chain uses TRBV4-3 with TRBJ2-2, with D possibly matching TRBD1 (5 bases). This CDR3 contains 14 residues. V lost 6 bases to trimming and J lost 0 bases, with 8 bases between them. In germline, CDR1 is LGHNA, CDR2 YSLEER. The CDR3 region has the DNA TGCGCCAGCAGTAGACAGCCGAACACCGGGGAGCTGTTTTTT. Protein product: CASSRQPNTGELFF.

This clonotype was found a few times. This chain joins TRBV6-1 and TRBJ2-1, with D tentatively TRBD1 or TRBD2 (5 bases each). The CDR3 covers 15 residues. With 5 bases removed from V and 8 bases from J, the gap between germline ends came to 19 bases. Germline CDR1 is MNHNS and CDR2 is SASEGT. CDR3 coding DNA: TGTGCCAGCAGTCCGGGACGAGGGAAATTCGATGAGCAGTTCTTC. Translating gives CASSPGRGKFDEQFF.

As DNA, the CDR3 is TGTGCCAGCGGAAAAACTGCGGGACGCAAACCCTACGAGCAGTACTTC. Translated, it gives CASGKTAGRKPYEQYF. The rearrangement links TRBV6-1 to TRBJ2-7, with D maybe TRBD2 (6 bases). V was clipped by 8 bases and J by 2 bases, with 22 bases between them. Germline-derived CDR1 and CDR2 are MNHNS and SASEGT. CDR3 length equals 16 residues.

This clonotype was picked up a small number of times. The chain has TRBV4-1 and TRBJ2-1, with TRBD2 matching 10 bases. V shed 0 bases and J 6 bases; nucleotides not matched to a gene: 2. This CDR3 has 15 amino acids. Germline CDR1 and CDR2: MGHRA and YSYEKL. In DNA form, the CDR3 reads TGCGCCAGCAGCCAAGATCTAGCGGGAGTCAATGAGCAGTTCTTC. This gives the protein CASSQDLAGVNEQFF.

This clonotype showed up just a few times. The chain has TRBV5-1 and TRBJ1-3, with D uncertain. Germline V gene lookup returns CDR1 SGHRS and CDR2 YFSETQ. The CDR3 contains 13 residues. Trimming pared 4 bases from V and 0 bases from J, leaving 5 bases between. In DNA form, the CDR3 reads TGCGCCAGCAGCACCGCCTCTGGAAACACCATATATTTT. Protein product: CASSTASGNTIYF.

The chain joins TRBV7-2 to TRBJ1-6; the D is unclear. The CDR3 totals 13 residues. The germline gives CDR1 SGHTA, CDR2 FQGNSA. The V end lost 5 bases, the J end lost 10 bases, and 12 bases lay between the germline ends. The CDR3 sequence: CASSPHGGSPLHF. CDR3 in DNA: TGTGCCAGCAGCCCGCACGGCGGGTCACCCCTCCACTTT.

This clonotype was counted ten times or more. This chain uses TRBV20-1 with TRBJ1-1, with D possibly TRBD1 on 6 matching bases. Germline-derived CDR1 and CDR2 are DFQATT and SNEGSKA (reference sequence). Trimming took 1 base from V and 6 from J, leaving 12 bases between them. The CDR3 length is 13 residues. In DNA form, the CDR3 reads TGCAGTGCTAGAGGTACAGGGATCCCTGAAGCTTTCTTT. Translated, it gives CSARGTGIPEAFF.

At least ten counts were recorded for this clonotype. The rearrangement uses TRBV7-2 and TRBJ2-3; 9 bases map to TRBD2. The CDR3 runs to 15 residues. V lost 2 bases, J lost 7 bases, and 7 bases stayed unmatched. The germline V gene encodes CDR1 SGHTA and CDR2 FQGNSA. The CDR3 is CASSLSLAGRHTQYF. CDR3 nucleotides: TGTGCCAGCAGCTTATCACTAGCGGGCCGTCATACGCAGTATTTT.

The table lists this clonotype with a few counts. In nucleotides, the CDR3 is TGTGCCAGCAGCCACGGGGGGACTGCCACAGATACGCAGTATTTT. Protein product: CASSHGGTATDTQYF. This chain uses TRBV5-5 with TRBJ2-3; the match to TRBD2 covers 7 bases. Trimming removed 4 bases from V and 2 bases from J; junction bases left unmatched: 7. CDR3 length: 15 amino acids. Germline V gene data show CDR1 as SGHKS and CDR2 as YYEKEE (reference sequence).

This clonotype was found a few times. The chain uses TRBV4-3 and TRBJ2-1; D might be TRBD2 (5 bases). CDR1 is LGHNA, CDR2 YSLEER, per germline. Trimming took 0 bases from V and 2 from J, leaving 11 bases between them. The CDR3 has 16 amino acids. This chain's CDR3 is CASSQDYAGPYNEQFF. CDR3 DNA sequence: TGCGCCAGCAGCCAAGACTACGCGGGCCCCTACAATGAGCAGTTCTTC.

A few counts support this clonotype. The chain employs TRBV5-1 and TRBJ2-3; TRBD1 is a possible D gene (5 bases). Germline CDR1 and CDR2: SGHRS and YFSETQ. The CDR3 sequence is 15 residues long. V was pared by 4 bases and J by 6 bases, with 18 bases between. CDR3 loop: CASSPGAQTHDTQYF. The CDR3 DNA is TGCGCCAGCAGCCCTGGGGCGCAAACACATGATACGCAGTATTTT.

The table lists this clonotype with a few counts. In DNA, the CDR3 is TGCAGCGTTAGGGAGGAGACCCAGTACTTC. This encodes CSVREETQYF. V usage is TRBV29-1 and J usage is TRBJ2-5, with D possibly matching TRBD2 (5 bases). Germline V CDR1 and CDR2: SQVTM, ANQGSEA. Trimming removed 5 bases from V and 5 bases from J, with 6 bases in between. This CDR3 contains 10 residues.

The rearrangement uses TRBV20-1 and TRBJ2-5, with D maybe TRBD1 (6 bases). CDR1 DFQATT and CDR2 SNEGSKA come from the germline V gene (reference sequence). Trimming left V 0 bases short and J 4 bases short, with 15 bases between. The CDR3 covers 15 residues. This CDR3 is CSARDGQLGPETQYF. In DNA, the CDR3 is TGCAGTGCTAGAGATGGACAGCTCGGCCCAGAGACCCAGTACTTC.

The chain couples TRBV29-1 to TRBJ1-2; tentatively, D is TRBD1 (6 bases). The CDR3 sequence is 11 residues long. CDR1 is SQVTM, CDR2 ANQGSEA, per germline. With 3 bases removed from V and 8 bases from J, the gap between germline ends came to 10 bases. In nucleotides, the CDR3 is TGCAGCGTTGATCCGGGGGGCGGCTACACCTTC. Translation gives CSVDPGGGYTF.

This clonotype showed up just a few times. This chain connects TRBV20-1 to TRBJ2-3, with D possibly TRBD2 on 5 matching bases. The germline V gene encodes CDR1 DFQATT and CDR2 SNEGSKA (reference sequence). The germline V and J ends were trimmed by 6 bases and 1 base, with 14 bases remaining between them. There are 14 residues in the CDR3. DNA of the CDR3: TGCAGTGCCAGGAAAGTGGGAGGCACAGATACGCAGTATTTT. Translated: CSARKVGGTDTQYF.

This clonotype was observed a handful of times. The J gene is TRBJ2-5, the V gene TRBV29-1; 7 nucleotides agree with TRBD2. The CDR3 is 12 amino acids. V gave up 4 bases and J gave up 4 bases; unmatched junction bases: 3. The germline CDR1 and CDR2 sequences are SQVTM and ANQGSEA. CDR3 in DNA: TGCAGCGTTGGGGAGGGGCGAGAGACCCAGTACTTC. Its protein product is CSVGEGRETQYF.

This chain connects TRBV11-2 to TRBJ1-5; 8 bases map to TRBD1. This CDR3 is built from 15 residues. Germline CDR1 SGHAT, CDR2 FQNNGV. V lost 3 bases, J lost 4 bases, and 5 bases stayed unmatched. CDR3 DNA: TGTGCCAGCAGCTTGCAGGGGGCGAAGAATCAGCCCCAGCATTTT. It is translated as CASSLQGAKNQPQHF.

This chain uses TRBV12-3 or TRBV12-4 with TRBJ2-1; 12 bases are a match to TRBD1. The junction had 4 bases not matched to a gene; V was cut back by 5 bases and J by 8 bases. CDR3 length: 14 residues. The CDR3 sequence: CASSLGQGAHEQFF. The CDR3 nucleotides are TGTGCCAGCAGTCTGGGACAGGGGGCCCATGAGCAGTTCTTC.

This clonotype was recorded a few times. V usage is TRBV7-8 and J usage is TRBJ2-7; TRBD1 is a possible D gene (6 bases). Germline V lookup: CDR1 SGHVS, CDR2 FQNEAQ. The CDR3 runs to 14 residues. Between the trimmed V and J ends, which lost 4 bases and 6 bases, there was a span of 16 bases. Here the CDR3 DNA reads TGTGCCAGCAGCTGGGGGCAAGATTCTGGCGAGCAGTACTTC. Encoded protein: CASSWGQDSGEQYF.

The chain is built from TRBV20-1 and TRBJ2-6, with D perhaps TRBD2 (6 bases). This CDR3 region has 17 residues. Looked up from germline, CDR1 is DFQATT and CDR2 is SNEGSKA (reference sequence). The ends were cut back, 1 base at V and 2 bases at J, with 15 bases in the middle. The CDR3: CSARGSGGYPGANVLTF. The CDR3 region has the DNA TGCAGTGCTAGAGGATCTGGGGGGTACCCTGGGGCCAACGTCCTGACTTTC.

This clonotype came up a few times. The chain joins TRBV4-2 to TRBJ2-4; D is perhaps TRBD2 (5 bases). Trimming took 0 bases from V and 6 from J, leaving 12 bases between them. The CDR3 runs 15 residues. Germline assignment: CDR1 LGHNA and CDR2 YNFKEQ. The CDR3 sequence is CASSQDSAGLNIQYF. Here the CDR3 DNA reads TGTGCCAGCAGCCAAGATTCGGCGGGCCTAAACATTCAGTACTTC.

Written as DNA, the CDR3 is TGCAGCGTGGCGGACCGGGACACACACTACAATGAGCAGTTCTTC. As protein: CSVADRDTHYNEQFF. The rearrangement uses TRBV29-1 and TRBJ2-1, with D possibly being TRBD1 (6 bases). Per the germline V gene, CDR1 is SQVTM and CDR2 is ANQGSEA. The CDR3 is 15 residues long. V gave up 6 bases and J gave up 3 bases, with 18 bases separating them.

In its sample, this clonotype was seen a few times. The chain is built from TRBV4-1 and TRBJ2-7; possibly TRBD1 for D (5 bases). This CDR3 is 15 amino acids long. V was cut by 3 bases and J by 1 base, with 13 bases left in between. Germline CDR1 MGHRA, CDR2 YSYEKL. CDR3 in DNA: TGCGCCAGCAGCCAGGGCGGTGCAGGGTCCTACGAGCAGTACTTC. It is translated as CASSQGGAGSYEQYF.

This chain connects TRBV4-2 to TRBJ2-3, with D possibly matching TRBD2 (5 bases). With 0 bases removed from V and 7 bases from J, the gap between germline ends came to 11 bases. This CDR3 spans 14 amino acids. Germline CDR1 LGHNA, CDR2 YNFKEQ. This CDR3 reads CASSQDRKRNTQYF. The CDR3 DNA sequence: TGTGCCAGCAGCCAAGATAGGAAGCGGAATACGCAGTATTTT.

In this sample, this clonotype turned up a few times. The V gene is TRBV20-1, the J gene TRBJ2-2, with 7 bases aligning to TRBD1. CDR1 is DFQATT, CDR2 SNEGSKA, per germline (reference sequence). V lost 6 bases to trimming and J lost 0 bases; unmatched junction nucleotides: 10. This CDR3 region has 16 residues. CDR3 in amino acids: CSAPETGTANTGELFF. CDR3 DNA sequence: TGCAGTGCGCCGGAAACCGGGACAGCGAACACCGGGGAGCTGTTTTTT.

Here the CDR3 reads CSVSGLADNEQFF. Written as DNA, the CDR3 is TGCAGTGTGAGCGGTTTGGCCGACAATGAGCAGTTCTTC. The rearrangement links TRBV20-1 to TRBJ2-1, with a weak D call TRBD2 (5 bases). CDR1 and CDR2 from the germline V gene are DFQATT and SNEGSKA (reference sequence). The CDR3 runs to 13 residues. V was clipped by 7 bases and J by 5 bases, with 15 bases between them.

This clonotype turned up a few times. The chain carries TRBV30 and TRBJ2-3; D is possibly TRBD1 or TRBD2 (5 bases each). CDR1 and CDR2 (germline): GTSNPN, SVGIG (reference sequence). Deletions cut 2 bases from V and 4 bases from J, with 16 bases between. The CDR3 spans 15 residues. The CDR3 is CAWSRQGERADTQYF. The CDR3 DNA reads as TGTGCCTGGAGTCGCCAGGGTGAGAGGGCAGATACGCAGTATTTT.